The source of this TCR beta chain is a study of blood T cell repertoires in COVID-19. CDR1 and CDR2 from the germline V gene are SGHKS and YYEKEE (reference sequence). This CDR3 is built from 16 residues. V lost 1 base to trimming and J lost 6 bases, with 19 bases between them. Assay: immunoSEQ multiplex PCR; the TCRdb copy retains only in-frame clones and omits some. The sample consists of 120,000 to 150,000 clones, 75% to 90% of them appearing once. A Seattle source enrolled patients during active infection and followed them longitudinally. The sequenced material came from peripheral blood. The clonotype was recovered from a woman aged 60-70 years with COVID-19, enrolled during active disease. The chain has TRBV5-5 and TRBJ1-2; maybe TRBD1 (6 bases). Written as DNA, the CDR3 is TGTGCCAGCAGCTTGATTTTGACGGGACACGTTAATGGCTACACCTTC. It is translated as CASSLILTGHVNGYTF.